What follows are 5 T cell receptor beta chains derived from one specimen sequenced in a study of blood T cells in healthy people across ages. Alongside a J-beta primer mix, a sample-barcoded 5' primer served in a second PCR lasting about 7 to 11 cycles. TCRdb processed the 5' RACE reads anew with MiXCR; each CDR3 protein has one entry. The table shows approximately 1,000,000 distinct CDR3 sequences, with 40% to 45% occurring only once. The specimen sequenced was blood. The receptors stem from a woman aged 55-69 years in good health.

The chain is built from TRBV6-5 and TRBJ2-5, with D possibly TRBD2 on 6 matching bases. Germline CDR1 MNHEY, CDR2 SVGAGI. The CDR3 is 14 residues long. Between the trimmed V and J ends, which lost 6 bases and 5 bases, there was a span of 16 bases. The CDR3 DNA follows: TGTGCCAGCAGCCTGCCTGGGGGGTTCGAGACCCAGTACTTC. This codes for CASSLPGGFETQYF.

The CDR3 loop reads CASSFGETYNEQFF. The CDR3 DNA is TGTGCCAGCAGTTTTGGGGAAACCTACAATGAGCAGTTCTTC. V usage is TRBV12-3 or TRBV12-4 and J usage is TRBJ2-1; D is unclear. V lost 3 bases and J 2 bases, leaving 8 bases between the germline ends. The CDR3 covers 14 residues.

V is TRBV4-1 and J is TRBJ2-1, with TRBD2 matching over 7 bases. V lost 1 base to trimming and J lost 9 bases; unmatched junction nucleotides: 12. CDR1 and CDR2 from the germline V gene are MGHRA and YSYEKL. The CDR3 loop spans 16 amino acids. The CDR3 loop is CASSQVGRKSGGEQFF. CDR3 sequence (DNA): TGCGCCAGCAGCCAAGTCGGGAGGAAATCGGGAGGTGAGCAGTTCTTC.

The V gene is TRBV11-2, the J gene TRBJ1-1; TRBD1 is a possible D gene (6 bases). Per the germline V gene, CDR1 is SGHAT and CDR2 is FQNNGV. The CDR3 is made up of 14 amino acids. Trimming removed 5 bases at V and 1 base at J, with 11 bases between. The chain's CDR3 is CASSLVDRNTEAFF. DNA for the CDR3: TGTGCCAGCAGCCTAGTGGACAGGAACACTGAAGCTTTCTTT.

The CDR3 loop is CASSGDRGPLYEQYF. CDR3 nucleotide sequence: TGTGCCAGCAGTGGGGACAGGGGACCACTCTACGAGCAGTACTTC. This sequence joins TRBV6-1 and TRBJ2-5; 10 bases align to TRBD1. The J call is in doubt because the DNA end fits TRBJ2-7 better. This CDR3 is 15 amino acids long. Germline lookup yields CDR1 MNHNS and CDR2 SASEGT.